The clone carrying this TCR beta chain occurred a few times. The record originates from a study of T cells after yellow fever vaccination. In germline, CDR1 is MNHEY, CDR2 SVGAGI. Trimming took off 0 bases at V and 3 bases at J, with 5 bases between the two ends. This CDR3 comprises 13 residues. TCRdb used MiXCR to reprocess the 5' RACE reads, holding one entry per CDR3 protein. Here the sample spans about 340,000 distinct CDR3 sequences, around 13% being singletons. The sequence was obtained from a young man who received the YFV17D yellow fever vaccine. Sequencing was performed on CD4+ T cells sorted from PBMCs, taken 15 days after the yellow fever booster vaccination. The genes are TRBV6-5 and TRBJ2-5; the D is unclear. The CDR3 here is CASSYSGKETQYF. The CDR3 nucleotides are TGTGCCAGCAGTTACTCCGGTAAAGAGACCCAGTACTTC.